The rows below give T cell receptor beta chains drawn from one sample of a study of blood T cell repertoires in COVID-19. Profiling relied on immunoSEQ multiplex PCR, and the TCRdb table lists in-frame clones only, not all of them. The sample carries 260,000 or so clones, nearly 90% recorded once. Sequencing was done on a sample of peripheral blood. The receptors derive from a man younger than 30 with active or convalescent COVID-19. Each CDR3 is given with its conserved first and last residue. D genes are given only for firm matches. Where a row states a size, it is once, few, many or the class of an expanded clone; other rows omit it.

d_call	v_call	j_call	clone_size	cdr3_aa	cdr3_nt
-	TRBV29-1	TRBJ2-3	-	CSVGLNTQYF	TGCAGCGTTGGGCTTAATACGCAGTATTTT
-	TRBV7-9	TRBJ1-5	-	CASSLAFGVGNQPQHF	TGTGCCAGCAGCTTAGCGTTCGGGGTTGGCAATCAGCCCCAGCATTTT
-	TRBV7-8	TRBJ1-6	-	CASSEVFRNSPLHF	TGTGCCAGCAGCGAGGTTTTTCGGAATTCACCCCTCCACTTT
TRBD1	TRBV2	TRBJ1-5	-	CASSFGQGNQPQHF	TGTGCCAGCAGTTTTGGACAGGGTAATCAGCCCCAGCATTTT
TRBD1	TRBV6-2/TRBV6-3	TRBJ2-1	medium-sized	CASSYSGGATDEQFF	TGTGCCAGCAGTTACTCAGGGGGCGCCACGGATGAGCAGTTCTTC
-	TRBV7-2	TRBJ2-7	-	CASSPYPVRDISYEQYF	TGTGCCAGCAGCCCCTACCCCGTCCGGGACATCTCCTACGAGCAGTACTTC
TRBD1	TRBV6-6	TRBJ1-5	-	CASSRRQGAGDSNQPQHF	TGTGCCAGCAGTCGTAGACAGGGGGCAGGAGATAGCAATCAGCCCCAGCATTTT
-	TRBV4-2	TRBJ2-3	-	CASSLLPGGTDTQYF	TGTGCCAGCAGCCTTCTCCCGGGGGGCACAGATACGCAGTATTTT
-	TRBV2	TRBJ1-2	-	CASSEREGTYGYTF	TGTGCCAGCAGTGAAAGGGAGGGGACCTATGGCTACACCTTC
TRBD1	TRBV18	TRBJ1-6	-	CASSPPRTGTNSPLHF	TGTGCCAGCTCACCACCCAGGACAGGGACGAACTCACCCCTCCACTTT
TRBD1	TRBV2	TRBJ1-1	-	CASRVGQGNTEAFF	TGTGCCAGCAGAGTCGGACAGGGTAATACTGAAGCTTTCTTT
-	TRBV2	TRBJ1-3	-	CASREGRSSGNTIYF	TGTGCCAGCAGGGAGGGACGGTCCTCTGGAAACACCATATATTTT
TRBD1	TRBV27	TRBJ1-2	-	CASSLSGGGRYTF	TGTGCCAGCAGTTTGTCAGGGGGCGGGCGCTACACCTTC
TRBD1	TRBV2	TRBJ1-1	-	CASRRTGGLVDTEAFF	TGTGCCAGCAGAAGGACAGGGGGCCTGGTTGACACTGAAGCTTTCTTT
TRBD1	TRBV7-9	TRBJ2-5	-	CASSLLGQGVRETQYF	TGTGCCAGCAGCTTATTAGGACAGGGGGTTAGGGAGACCCAGTACTTC
TRBD1	TRBV9	TRBJ2-3	-	CASSAAGTGTDTQYF	TGTGCCAGCAGCGCCGCCGGGACAGGGACAGATACGCAGTATTTT
TRBD1	TRBV3-1/TRBV3-2	TRBJ1-2	-	CASSPGQGNGYTF	TGTGCCAGCAGCCCGGGACAGGGGAATGGCTACACCTTC
TRBD2	TRBV6-4	TRBJ2-1	-	CASSLSGGASDEQFF	TGTGCCAGCAGCCTTAGCGGGGGGGCGTCCGATGAGCAGTTCTTC
-	TRBV7-9	TRBJ1-5	-	CASSLDSTNQPQHF	TGTGCCAGCAGCCTTGACAGCACCAATCAGCCCCAGCATTTT
TRBD1	TRBV4-1	TRBJ1-4	-	CASSYRDRGLTNEKLFF	TGCGCCAGCAGCTACCGGGACAGGGGTCTGACTAATGAAAAACTGTTTTTT
-	TRBV4-1	TRBJ1-2	-	CASSQDGQSGYTF	TGCGCCAGCAGCCAGGACGGACAGTCGGGCTACACCTTC
-	TRBV5-6	TRBJ1-2	-	CASSSQAHYGYTF	TGTGCCAGCAGCTCACAGGCTCACTATGGCTACACCTTC
TRBD2	TRBV7-9	TRBJ2-5	-	CASRGRGGLETQYF	TGTGCCAGCAGGGGCCGGGGGGGCCTCGAGACCCAGTACTTC
TRBD1	TRBV6-6	TRBJ2-7	-	CASSYSTGTGGWEQYF	TGTGCCAGCAGTTACTCCACCGGGACAGGGGGCTGGGAGCAGTACTTC
-	TRBV27	TRBJ1-5	-	CASRQGGNQPQHF	TGTGCCAGCAGACAGGGAGGCAATCAGCCCCAGCATTTT
-	TRBV10-3	TRBJ1-2	-	CAISGGHDGYTF	TGTGCCATCAGTGGGGGACACGATGGCTACACCTTC
-	TRBV7-6	TRBJ1-6	-	CASSLSGGLPNSPLHF	TGTGCCAGCAGCCTAAGCGGGGGTCTACCTAATTCACCCCTCCACTTT
-	TRBV5-4	TRBJ2-7	many	CASRRGGSYEQYF	TGTGCCAGCAGGAGAGGGGGCTCCTACGAGCAGTACTTC
-	TRBV5-6	TRBJ2-1	-	CASSHGTEQFF	TGTGCCAGCAGCCACGGGACAGAGCAGTTCTTC
-	TRBV18	TRBJ2-2	-	CASSPPGGPALGELFF	TGTGCCAGCTCACCACCGGGGGGGCCGGCTCTCGGGGAGCTGTTTTTT
-	TRBV3-1/TRBV3-2	TRBJ2-1	-	CASSLRGNNEQFF	TGTGCCAGCAGCCTCCGAGGGAACAATGAGCAGTTCTTC
TRBD1	TRBV27	TRBJ1-2	-	CASSSPRTGGRGYGYTF	TGTGCCAGCAGTTCCCCACGTACAGGGGGCAGGGGCTATGGCTACACCTTC
-	TRBV5-6	TRBJ2-1	-	CASSSEVPGGPQQFF	TGTGCCAGCAGCTCCGAGGTGCCCGGGGGGCCACAGCAGTTCTTC
TRBD1	TRBV5-4	TRBJ1-1	-	CASSSPGGKNTEAFF	TGTGCCAGCAGCTCACCAGGGGGCAAGAACACTGAAGCTTTCTTT
TRBD1	TRBV18	TRBJ1-1	-	CASSPGQGNTEAFF	TGTGCCAGCTCACCCGGACAGGGGAACACTGAAGCTTTCTTT
-	TRBV5-1	TRBJ1-1	-	CASSLGSYLNTEAFF	TGCGCCAGCAGCTTGGGTAGTTACCTGAACACTGAAGCTTTCTTT
-	TRBV4-1	TRBJ1-4	-	CASSPDGEKLFF	TGCGCCAGCAGTCCAGATGGTGAAAAACTGTTTTTT
-	TRBV7-2	TRBJ2-1	-	CASSPPTAGEQFF	TGTGCCAGCAGCCCCCCCACTGCCGGTGAGCAGTTCTTC
-	TRBV4-2	TRBJ1-6	-	CASSQVREVTYNSPLHF	TGTGCCAGCAGCCAAGTCCGGGAAGTCACTTATAATTCACCCCTCCACTTT
-	TRBV19	TRBJ1-2	-	CASSWTASYGYTF	TGTGCCAGTAGTTGGACAGCTAGCTATGGCTACACCTTC
-	TRBV24-1	TRBJ1-1	-	CAPPCRASSEAFF	TGTGCCCCCCCGTGCAGGGCGTCGTCGGAAGCTTTCTTT
TRBD2	TRBV4-3	TRBJ2-1	-	CASSQGLAGTYNEQFF	TGCGCCAGCAGCCAAGGACTAGCGGGGACCTACAATGAGCAGTTCTTC
-	TRBV13	TRBJ1-6	-	CASSFLGGTSPLHF	TGTGCCAGCAGCTTTCTGGGCGGGACTTCACCCCTCCACTTT
TRBD2	TRBV7-6	TRBJ2-5	-	CASSLAGTSGGQETQYF	TGTGCCAGCAGCTTAGCTGGAACTAGCGGGGGCCAAGAGACCCAGTACTTC
-	TRBV10-3	TRBJ1-3	-	CAISEAGSGNTIYF	TGTGCCATCAGTGAAGCCGGCTCTGGAAACACCATATATTTT
-	TRBV5-5	TRBJ2-7	-	CASSFDTSTAYEQYF	TGTGCCAGCAGCTTTGATACCTCGACAGCGTACGAGCAGTACTTC
-	TRBV5-1	TRBJ1-4	-	CASSLEGIWATNEKLFF	TGCGCCAGCAGCTTGGAGGGGATATGGGCGACTAATGAAAAACTGTTTTTT
-	TRBV10-3	TRBJ1-1	-	CAINRAMDTEAFF	TGTGCCATCAACAGGGCTATGGACACTGAAGCTTTCTTT
-	TRBV13	TRBJ1-2	-	CASSQAGEYSYTF	TGTGCCAGCAGTCAGGCGGGGGAGTATTCCTACACCTTC
-	TRBV27	TRBJ1-5	-	CASSPNSNQPQHF	TGTGCCAGCAGTCCTAATAGCAATCAGCCCCAGCATTTT
TRBD1	TRBV5-6	TRBJ2-2	-	CASSLVGTGGDTGELFF	TGTGCCAGCAGCTTGGTGGGGACAGGGGGGGACACCGGGGAGCTGTTTTTT
TRBD1	TRBV9	TRBJ2-1	-	CASSVGAGQGINEQFF	TGTGCCAGCAGCGTAGGGGCGGGACAGGGGATCAATGAGCAGTTCTTC
-	TRBV7-9	TRBJ2-2	once	CASSFKSGGELFF	TGTGCCAGCAGCTTTAAGTCCGGCGGGGAGCTGTTTTTT
-	TRBV18	TRBJ1-1	-	CASSPLQGNTEAFF	TGTGCCAGCTCACCTCTACAGGGAAACACTGAAGCTTTCTTT
-	TRBV2	TRBJ1-2	-	CASKPQGDYTF	TGTGCCAGCAAACCACAGGGTGACTACACCTTC